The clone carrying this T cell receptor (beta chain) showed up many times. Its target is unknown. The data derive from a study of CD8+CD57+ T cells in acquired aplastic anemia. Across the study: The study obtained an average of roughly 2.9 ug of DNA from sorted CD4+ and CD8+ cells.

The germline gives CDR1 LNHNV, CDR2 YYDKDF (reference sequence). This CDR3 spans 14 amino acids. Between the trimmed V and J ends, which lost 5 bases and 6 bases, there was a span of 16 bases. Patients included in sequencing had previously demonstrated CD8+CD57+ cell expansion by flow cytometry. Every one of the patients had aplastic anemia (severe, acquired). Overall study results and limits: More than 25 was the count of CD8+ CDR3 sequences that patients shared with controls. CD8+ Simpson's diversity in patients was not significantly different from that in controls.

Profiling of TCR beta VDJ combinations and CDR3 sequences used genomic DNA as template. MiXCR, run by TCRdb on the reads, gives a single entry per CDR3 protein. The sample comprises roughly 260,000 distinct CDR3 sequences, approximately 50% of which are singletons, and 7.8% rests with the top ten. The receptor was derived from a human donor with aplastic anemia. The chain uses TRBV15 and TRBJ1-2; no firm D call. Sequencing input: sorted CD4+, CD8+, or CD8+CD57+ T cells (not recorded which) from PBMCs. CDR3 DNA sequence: TGTGCCACCAGCGTCAGATCCCGGGCGGATGGCTACACCTTC. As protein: CATSVRSRADGYTF. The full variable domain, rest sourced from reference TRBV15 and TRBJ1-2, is DAMVIQNPRYQVTQFGKPVTLSCSQTLNHNVMYWYQQKSSQAPKLLFHYYDKDFNNEADTPDNFQSRRPNTSFCFLDIRSPGLGDTAMYLCATSVRSRADGYTFGSGTRLTVV.